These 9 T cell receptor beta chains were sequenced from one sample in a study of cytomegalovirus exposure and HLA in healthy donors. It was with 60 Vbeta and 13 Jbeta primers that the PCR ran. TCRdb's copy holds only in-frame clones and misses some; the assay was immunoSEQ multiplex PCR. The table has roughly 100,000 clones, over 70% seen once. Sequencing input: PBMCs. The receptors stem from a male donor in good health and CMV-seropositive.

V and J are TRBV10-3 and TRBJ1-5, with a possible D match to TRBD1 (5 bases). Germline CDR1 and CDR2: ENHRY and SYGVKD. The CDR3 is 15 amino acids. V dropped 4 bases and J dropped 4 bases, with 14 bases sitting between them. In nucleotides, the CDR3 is TGTGCCATCAGTGTTTCAACAGGTAGGAATCAGCCCCAGCATTTT. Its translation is CAISVSTGRNQPQHF.

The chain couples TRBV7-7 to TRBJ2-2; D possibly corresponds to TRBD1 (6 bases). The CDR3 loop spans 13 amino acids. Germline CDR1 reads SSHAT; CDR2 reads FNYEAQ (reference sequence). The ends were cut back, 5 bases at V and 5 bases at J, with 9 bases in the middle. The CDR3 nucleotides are TGTGCCAGCAGCAGAGGACAGACCGGGGAGCTGTTTTTT. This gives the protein CASSRGQTGELFF.

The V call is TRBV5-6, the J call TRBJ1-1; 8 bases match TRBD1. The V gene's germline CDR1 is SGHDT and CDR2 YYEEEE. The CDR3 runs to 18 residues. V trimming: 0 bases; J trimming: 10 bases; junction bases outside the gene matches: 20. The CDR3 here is CASSLGQGASQESLGAFF. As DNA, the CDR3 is TGTGCCAGCAGCTTGGGGCAGGGGGCGAGTCAAGAGAGCTTGGGAGCTTTCTTT. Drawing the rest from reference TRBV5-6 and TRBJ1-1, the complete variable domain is DAGVTQSPTHLIKTRGQQVTLRCSPKSGHDTVSWYQQALGQGPQFIFQYYEEEERQRGNFPDRFSGHQFPNYSSELNVNALLLGDSALYLCASSLGQGASQESLGAFFGQGTRLTVV.

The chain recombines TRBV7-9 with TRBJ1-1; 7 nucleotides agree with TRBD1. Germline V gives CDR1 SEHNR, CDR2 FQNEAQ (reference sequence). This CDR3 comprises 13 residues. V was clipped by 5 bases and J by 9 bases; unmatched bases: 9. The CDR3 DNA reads TGTGCCAGCAGCCCACAGGGGTTGGATAAAGCTTTCTTT. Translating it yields CASSPQGLDKAFF.

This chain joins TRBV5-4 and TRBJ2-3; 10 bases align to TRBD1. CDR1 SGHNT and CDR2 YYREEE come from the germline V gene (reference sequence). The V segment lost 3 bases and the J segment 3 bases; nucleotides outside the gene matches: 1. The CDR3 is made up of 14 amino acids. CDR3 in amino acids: CASSSGQGTDTQYF. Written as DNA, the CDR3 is TGTGCCAGCAGCTCGGGACAGGGGACAGATACGCAGTATTTT.

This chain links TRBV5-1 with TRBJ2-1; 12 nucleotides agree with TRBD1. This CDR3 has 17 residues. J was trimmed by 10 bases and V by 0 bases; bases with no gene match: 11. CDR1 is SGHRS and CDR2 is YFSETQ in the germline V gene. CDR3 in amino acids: CASSLAPGTGGRGEQFF. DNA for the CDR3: TGCGCCAGCAGCTTGGCCCCAGGGACAGGGGGCAGAGGCGAGCAGTTCTTC.

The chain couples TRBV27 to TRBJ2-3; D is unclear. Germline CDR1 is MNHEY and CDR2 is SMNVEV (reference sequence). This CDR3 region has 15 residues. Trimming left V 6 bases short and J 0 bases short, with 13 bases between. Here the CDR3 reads CASSLNGLSTDTQYF. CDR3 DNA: TGTGCCAGCAGCCTTAATGGGCTTAGCACAGATACGCAGTATTTT.

The CDR3 loop is CASSNLAGAQDTQYF. CDR3 bases: TGTGCCAGCAGTAACCTAGCGGGAGCCCAAGATACGCAGTATTTT. The J gene is TRBJ2-3, the V gene TRBV27, with 10 bases aligning to TRBD2. Germline CDR1 is MNHEY and CDR2 is SMNVEV (reference sequence). The trim removed 5 bases at V and 5 bases at J, leaving 7 bases unmatched. This CDR3 comprises 15 residues.

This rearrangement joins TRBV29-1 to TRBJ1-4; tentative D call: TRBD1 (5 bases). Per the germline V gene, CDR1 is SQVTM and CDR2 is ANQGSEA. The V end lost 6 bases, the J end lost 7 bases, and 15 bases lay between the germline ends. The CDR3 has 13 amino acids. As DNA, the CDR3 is TGCAGCGTGACCTACGGGGGGGGTGAAAAACTGTTTTTT. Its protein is CSVTYGGGEKLFF. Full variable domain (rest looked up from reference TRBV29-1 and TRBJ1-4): SAVISQKPSRDICQRGTSLTIQCQVDSQVTMMFWYRQQPGQSLTLIATANQGSEATYESGFVIDKFPISRPNLTFSTLTVSNMSPEDSSIYLCSVTYGGGEKLFFGSGTQLSVL.